These 28 T cell receptor beta chains came from one sample sequenced in a study of T-cell reconstitution after alpha-beta-depleted transplantation in children. For TCRbeta, the library was prepared with unique molecular identifiers. MiXCR was run by TCRdb on the PCR reads, yielding one entry per CDR3 protein. The sample lists about 270,000 distinct CDR3 sequences, over 8% occurring once. Sequenced material: PBMCs from the stem cell graft donor, taken from the stem cell graft. The origin of the receptors is a human donor who donated a stem cell graft to a child with SCID.

This clonotype was counted ten times or more. The rearrangement uses TRBV7-6 and TRBJ1-1, with 8 nucleotides matching TRBD1. CDR1 and CDR2 (germline): SGHVS, FNYEAQ. The V gene end was trimmed by 5 bases and the J gene end by 3 bases; junction bases not matched to a gene: 2. The CDR3 is 13 residues long. The CDR3, as DNA: TGTGCCAGCAGCCAGACAGGGGACACTGAAGCTTTCTTT. This encodes CASSQTGDTEAFF.

The CDR3 DNA reads TGTGCCAGCAGTTCCTATTGGGACAGGGGAAACACCATATATTTT. It encodes CASSSYWDRGNTIYF. V gene TRBV6-5 combines with J gene TRBJ1-3, with 8 bases fitting TRBD1. The CDR3 totals 15 residues. The V gene's germline CDR1 is MNHEY and CDR2 SVGAGI. V was clipped by 4 bases and J by 4 bases; unmatched bases: 6.

V usage is TRBV20-1 and J usage is TRBJ2-5; TRBD2 agrees at 9 bases. Germline assignment: CDR1 DFQATT and CDR2 SNEGSKA (reference sequence). After removal of 3 bases from V and 1 base from J, the junction contained 6 bases not matched to a gene. The CDR3 loop spans 15 amino acids. CDR3 nucleotide sequence: TGCAGTGCTAGCGGCCCTAGCGGGGCCCAAGAGACCCAGTACTTC. This codes for CSASGPSGAQETQYF.

There are many counts of this clonotype. This chain uses TRBV4-1 with TRBJ1-6, with 8 positions matching TRBD1. Trimming took 4 bases from V and 5 from J; bases not matched to a gene: 1. The CDR3 is made up of 14 amino acids. Germline CDR1 reads MGHRA; CDR2 reads YSYEKL. The CDR3 here is CASSLQGDNSPLHF. As DNA, the CDR3 is TGCGCCAGCAGCCTACAGGGGGATAATTCACCCCTCCACTTT.

This clonotype was counted between two and nine times. The V and J genes are TRBV7-9 and TRBJ2-5; 8 nucleotides align to TRBD2. The CDR3 extends over 16 amino acids. The junction had 9 bases not matched to a gene; V was cut back by 5 bases and J by 1 base. CDR1 and CDR2 (germline): SEHNR, FQNEAQ (reference sequence). CDR3 region: CASSPIGLAGQETQYF. In DNA form, the CDR3 reads TGTGCCAGCAGCCCAATAGGACTAGCAGGCCAAGAGACCCAGTACTTC.

V usage is TRBV23-1 and J usage is TRBJ2-3; 8 bases fit TRBD1. TRBV23-1 is an open reading frame whose function is uncertain. CDR3 length: 16 amino acids. The junction had 7 bases not matched to a gene; V was cut back by 4 bases and J by 1 base. For the CDR3, the DNA is TGCGCCAGCAGTCGGCCGGACAGGGCCCGCACAGATACGCAGTATTTT. Encoded protein: CASSRPDRARTDTQYF.

The chain couples TRBV10-3 to TRBJ2-2; no clear D. Trimming took 2 bases from V and 8 from J, leaving 15 bases between them. CDR1 is ENHRY and CDR2 is SYGVKD in the germline V gene. The CDR3 covers 15 residues. This CDR3 reads CAISEVPSPNGELFF. The CDR3 DNA reads as TGTGCCATCAGTGAGGTGCCGAGTCCTAATGGGGAGCTGTTTTTT.

The chain couples TRBV5-1 to TRBJ1-2; 9 nucleotides match TRBD1. The J segment lost 13 bases and the V segment lost 4 bases, leaving 17 bases of the junction unmatched. CDR1 and CDR2 (germline): SGHRS, YFSETQ. This CDR3 is built from 15 residues. CDR3 sequence: CASSPGDREESSGTF. CDR3 nucleotide sequence: TGCGCCAGCAGCCCCGGGGACAGGGAAGAGTCCTCGGGCACCTTC.

V is TRBV12-3 or TRBV12-4 and J is TRBJ1-6; D unresolved. The CDR3 has 12 amino acids. With 7 bases removed from V and 8 bases from J, the gap between germline ends came to 9 bases. The CDR3 nucleotides are TGTGCCAGCACTTCGCAGGATTCACCCCTCCACTTT. Translation gives CASTSQDSPLHF.

This clonotype turned up a few times. The chain recombines TRBV19 with TRBJ1-1; D ambiguous. Germline CDR1 reads LNHDA; CDR2 reads SQIVND (reference sequence). The CDR3 covers 16 residues. V was trimmed by 2 bases and J by 0 bases, leaving 13 bases between them. CDR3 in DNA: TGTGCCAGTAGTATATCCGCCCGGACGGTGAACACTGAAGCTTTCTTT. This codes for CASSISARTVNTEAFF.

This clonotype was observed a handful of times. The J gene is TRBJ2-2, the V gene TRBV5-1; TRBD2 might be the D (7 bases). The V and J ends lost 7 bases and 2 bases respectively, with 18 bases between them. Germline V gene lookup returns CDR1 SGHRS and CDR2 YFSETQ. This CDR3 contains 16 residues. The CDR3 region has the DNA TGCGCCAGCCAGCAGCCGACGGGGGGCAACACCGGGGAGCTGTTTTTT. Translating gives CASQQPTGGNTGELFF.

V and J are TRBV5-1 and TRBJ2-7, with D hard to call. The germline V gene encodes CDR1 SGHRS and CDR2 YFSETQ. CDR3 size: 13 residues. V was shortened by 7 bases and J by 6 bases, with 17 bases between the two germline ends. The CDR3 DNA follows: TGCGCCAGCGCCGAGGACGAGGTCCTCGAGCAGTACTTC. Translated: CASAEDEVLEQYF. The entire variable domain, with the rest obtained from reference TRBV5-1 and TRBJ2-7, is as follows: KAGVTQTPRYLIKTRGQQVTLSCSPISGHRSVSWYQQTPGQGLQFLFEYFSETQRNKGNFPGRFSGRQFSNSRSEMNVSTLELGDSALYLCASAEDEVLEQYFGPGTRLTVT.

This clonotype appeared many times. The chain combines TRBV5-1 with TRBJ2-5; D not certain. Germline V gives CDR1 SGHRS, CDR2 YFSETQ. The V gene lost 0 bases and the J gene lost 1 base, with 10 bases spanning the gap. This CDR3 spans 15 amino acids. CDR3 in amino acids: CASSLEDRRQETQYF. CDR3 sequence (DNA): TGCGCCAGCAGCTTGGAAGACCGTCGCCAAGAGACCCAGTACTTC.

The chain joins TRBV20-1 to TRBJ2-7; either TRBD1 or TRBD2 may fit D (5 bases each). This CDR3 has 13 residues. V was pared by 6 bases and J by 3 bases, with 15 bases between. The germline CDR1 and CDR2 sequences are DFQATT and SNEGSKA (reference sequence). CDR3 sequence: CSAQQEDYYEQYF. CDR3 DNA: TGCAGTGCGCAACAGGAGGATTACTACGAGCAGTACTTC.

The chain recombines TRBV12-3 or TRBV12-4 with TRBJ2-7; a possible D gene is TRBD1 (6 bases). The CDR3 is 12 residues long. V was cut by 6 bases and J by 8 bases, with 14 bases left in between. CDR3 protein: CASSEGGVKQYF. CDR3 in DNA: TGTGCCAGCAGCGAAGGGGGAGTGAAGCAGTACTTC.

This clonotype was observed a handful of times. A much larger clone differs by one base, so this may be a read error. V usage is TRBV6-5 and J usage is TRBJ1-2; D uncertain. The CDR3 spans 12 residues. CDR1 is MNHEY and CDR2 is SVGAGI in the germline V gene. Trimming took off 6 bases at V and 3 bases at J, with 8 bases between the two ends. DNA of the CDR3: TGTGCCAGCAGACGGACGGACTATGGCTACACCTTC. Protein product: CASRRTDYGYTF.

This clonotype was detected many times. The chain links TRBV5-1 to TRBJ1-1; no clear D gene. The CDR3 covers 14 residues. Germline V gene sequence: CDR1 SGHRS, CDR2 YFSETQ. V gave up 3 bases and J gave up 0 bases, with 9 bases separating them. DNA for the CDR3: TGCGCCAGCAGCTCCCTTGGTGTGAACACTGAAGCTTTCTTT. Translated: CASSSLGVNTEAFF.

This clonotype was observed a few times. The rearrangement uses TRBV20-1 and TRBJ2-1, with a possible D match to TRBD1 (6 bases). V was pared by 3 bases and J by 3 bases, with 18 bases between. This CDR3 contains 16 residues. The germline CDR1 and CDR2 sequences are DFQATT and SNEGSKA (reference sequence). CDR3 region: CSARGFLGADYNEQFF. DNA of the CDR3: TGCAGTGCTAGGGGGTTTTTGGGGGCGGACTACAATGAGCAGTTCTTC.

This clonotype was counted ten times or more. The V gene is TRBV15, the J gene TRBJ1-1, with D hard to call. V was trimmed by 1 base and J by 5 bases, leaving 14 bases between them. The germline V gene has CDR1 LNHNV and CDR2 YYDKDF (reference sequence). This CDR3 region has 15 residues. This CDR3 is CATSRGALLTTEAFF. The CDR3, as DNA: TGTGCCACCAGCAGAGGTGCCCTATTGACTACTGAAGCTTTCTTT.

This clonotype was found a few times. CDR3 sequence: CSAPPGSGGHPVYNEQFF. DNA of the CDR3: TGCAGTGCTCCCCCAGGTAGCGGGGGTCACCCAGTTTACAATGAGCAGTTCTTC. V and J are TRBV20-1 and TRBJ2-1; 9 positions match TRBD2. The CDR3 runs 18 residues. The germline gives CDR1 DFQATT, CDR2 SNEGSKA (reference sequence). V was clipped by 5 bases and J by 4 bases; unmatched bases: 18.

The chain links TRBV18 to TRBJ2-3; D might be TRBD1 (6 bases). This CDR3 spans 15 amino acids. Germline CDR1 and CDR2: KGHSH and LQKENI. Deletions cut 0 bases from V and 0 bases from J, with 7 bases between. The CDR3, as DNA: TGTGCCAGCTCACCACCGGACAGCAGCACAGATACGCAGTATTTT. Its translation: CASSPPDSSTDTQYF.

This clonotype occurred many times. The V gene is TRBV20-1, the J gene TRBJ2-7; tentatively, D is TRBD1 (6 bases). Germline V lookup: CDR1 DFQATT, CDR2 SNEGSKA (reference sequence). This CDR3 has 13 amino acids. The V and J ends lost 3 bases and 4 bases respectively, with 13 bases between them. The CDR3, as DNA: TGCAGTGCTAGCATTCAGGGGCGGTACGAGCAGTACTTC. It encodes CSASIQGRYEQYF.

This clonotype was detected a few times. V usage is TRBV6-1 and J usage is TRBJ2-4, with D hard to call. The V gene's germline CDR1 is MNHNS and CDR2 SASEGT. Trimming pared 6 bases from V and 2 bases from J, leaving 11 bases between. The CDR3 sequence is 14 residues long. The CDR3 nucleotides are TGTGCCAGCAGGACCCTTTGGCCCAAAAACATTCAGTACTTC. It yields the protein CASRTLWPKNIQYF.

This chain joins TRBV12-3 or TRBV12-4 and TRBJ2-7; no definite D call. V lost 0 bases and J lost 5, with 11 bases in between. This CDR3 contains 14 residues. The DNA of the CDR3 is TGTGCCAGCAGTTTAGCAGTCAAAGCGAACGAGCAGTACTTC. It specifies CASSLAVKANEQYF.

By sample share, this clonotype is medium-sized. The chain joins TRBV2 to TRBJ2-1, with 8 bases aligning to TRBD1. J gave up 7 bases and V 8 bases, and 10 bases lay outside the gene matches. The CDR3 sequence is 14 residues long. Germline CDR1 SNHLY, CDR2 FYNNEI. The CDR3 nucleotides are TGTGCCAGCTGGTTGGGACAGGCTAGGAATGAGCAGTTCTTC. Its translation is CASWLGQARNEQFF.

This clonotype was picked up many times. The chain joins TRBV13 to TRBJ2-5, with D tentatively TRBD2 (6 bases). Between the trimmed V and J ends, which lost 3 bases and 2 bases, there was a span of 10 bases. Germline V gene lookup returns CDR1 PRHDT and CDR2 FYEKMQ (reference sequence). The CDR3 sequence is 14 residues long. CDR3 loop: CASSFGGGQETQYF. CDR3 nucleotides: TGTGCCAGCAGCTTCGGGGGAGGACAAGAGACCCAGTACTTC. Complete variable domain (other parts from reference TRBV13 and TRBJ2-5): AAGVIQSPRHLIKEKRETATLKCYPIPRHDTVYWYQQGPGQDPQFLISFYEKMQSDKGSIPDRFSAQQFSDYHSELNMSSLELGDSALYFCASSFGGGQETQYFGPGTRLLVL.

This clonotype was detected ten times or more. The V and J genes are TRBV7-9 and TRBJ2-7; a weak D match, TRBD1 (6 bases). Trimming took off 5 bases at V and 4 bases at J, with 21 bases between the two ends. This CDR3 has 16 amino acids. The germline V gene encodes CDR1 SEHNR and CDR2 FQNEAQ (reference sequence). The CDR3 region has the DNA TGTGCCAGCAGCCCCCCAAGTGGACAGAAAACTTACGAGCAGTACTTC. Translation: CASSPPSGQKTYEQYF.

The rearrangement uses TRBV13 and TRBJ2-7; a possible D gene is TRBD2 (6 bases). This CDR3 contains 13 residues. The V and J ends lost 3 bases and 3 bases respectively, with 9 bases between them. Germline CDR1 PRHDT, CDR2 FYEKMQ (reference sequence). The CDR3 DNA reads as TGTGCCAGCAGCTTGCAGGGAGGCTACGAGCAGTACTTC. Protein: CASSLQGGYEQYF.